One sample yielded the 15 T cell receptor beta chains listed below, sequenced in a study of cytomegalovirus exposure and HLA in healthy donors. PCR was performed using 60 Vbeta and 13 Jbeta primers. The repertoire was sequenced with immunoSEQ multiplex PCR; TCRdb's copy has only in-frame clones and lacks some. The repertoire holds approximately 140,000 clones, around 83% seen once, with approximately 1.3% in the top ten. The specimen sequenced was PBMCs. The receptor set was obtained from a male donor in good health and CMV-seropositive.

The chain is built from TRBV9 and TRBJ2-7; TRBD1 aligns across 11 bases. The CDR3 is made up of 16 amino acids. The V gene's germline CDR1 is SGDLS and CDR2 YYNGEE. J lost 4 bases, V lost 5 bases, and 11 bases had no gene match. The CDR3 coding sequence is TGTGCCAGCAGACTCGACCCGGGACAGGGGGTGTACGAGCAGTACTTC. Its protein is CASRLDPGQGVYEQYF.

The rearrangement uses TRBV4-1 and TRBJ2-7; D unresolved. The CDR3 extends over 15 amino acids. Germline V gene data show CDR1 as MGHRA and CDR2 as YSYEKL. V lost 1 base and J 1 base, leaving 11 bases between the germline ends. This CDR3 is CASSQAPGSSYEQYF. The DNA of the CDR3 is TGCGCCAGCAGCCAAGCTCCTGGCAGTTCCTACGAGCAGTACTTC.

The sample holds a few counts of this clone. The CDR3 protein is CASTLGTPSVSPLHF. For the CDR3, the DNA is TGTGCCAGCACACTAGGGACACCCAGTGTTTCACCCCTCCACTTT. The J gene is TRBJ1-6, the V gene TRBV21-1; TRBD1, the D gene given by the table, was not confirmed from the DNA. TRBV21-1 is marked as a pseudogene. This CDR3 is 15 amino acids long.

The rearrangement links TRBV9 to TRBJ2-5; D possibly corresponds to TRBD2 (6 bases). The CDR3 runs 15 residues. The germline CDR1 and CDR2 sequences are SGDLS and YYNGEE. V lost 0 bases, J lost 1 base, and 10 bases lay in between. The CDR3 protein is CASSVDAGPQETQYF. The CDR3, as DNA: TGTGCCAGCAGCGTAGATGCGGGACCCCAAGAGACCCAGTACTTC.

This clone has a handful of counts. The chain carries TRBV9 and TRBJ2-1; D unclear. The CDR3 runs to 15 residues. Germline values: CDR1 SGDLS, CDR2 YYNGEE. V was trimmed by 3 bases and J by 5 bases, leaving 15 bases between them. CDR3 in amino acids: CASSDLGSGDNEQFF. The CDR3 DNA reads TGTGCCAGCAGCGACCTAGGCTCTGGTGACAATGAGCAGTTCTTC.

V is TRBV4-2 and J is TRBJ1-2, with D possibly being TRBD1 (5 bases). Trimming left V 0 bases short and J 2 bases short, with 7 bases between. In germline, CDR1 is LGHNA, CDR2 YNFKEQ. The CDR3 is 14 residues long. Here the CDR3 DNA reads TGTGCCAGCAGCCAAGAGGGGGGGAACTATGGCTACACCTTC. Translation gives CASSQEGGNYGYTF.

V and J are TRBV20-1 and TRBJ1-1; no clear D gene. The CDR3 is 11 amino acids. Germline lookup yields CDR1 DFQATT and CDR2 SNEGSKA (reference sequence). V dropped 5 bases and J dropped 7 bases, with 11 bases sitting between them. CDR3 sequence reads: CSASPAGEAFF. The DNA for the CDR3 is TGCAGTGCTTCCCCGGCGGGTGAAGCTTTCTTT.

The rearrangement links TRBV7-3 to TRBJ2-2; 9 bases align to TRBD1. The CDR3 runs to 15 residues. Germline V CDR1 and CDR2: SGHTA, FQGTGA. With V trimmed by 5 bases and J by 5 bases, 6 bases remained unmatched. The CDR3 bases are TGTGCCAGCAGCCCAACGGGACAGGGTACCGGGGAGCTGTTTTTT. Encoded protein: CASSPTGQGTGELFF.

The chain couples TRBV4-1 to TRBJ1-4; D is perhaps TRBD1 (6 bases). This CDR3 spans 13 amino acids. CDR1 and CDR2 (germline): MGHRA, YSYEKL. V gave up 2 bases and J gave up 7 bases, with 8 bases separating them. Here the CDR3 reads CASSQRTAEKLFF. CDR3 nucleotides: TGCGCCAGCAGCCAACGGACAGCTGAAAAACTGTTTTTT.

The genes are TRBV2 and TRBJ2-7; the match to TRBD2 covers 12 bases. The germline V gene has CDR1 SNHLY and CDR2 FYNNEI. CDR3 length: 16 residues. V shed 8 bases and J 2 bases; nucleotides not matched to a gene: 10. The CDR3 region has the DNA TGTGCCAGCCGCCTTGGGGCTAGCGGGGGGGCCTACGAGCAGTACTTC. This sequence encodes CASRLGASGGAYEQYF. Complete variable domain (other parts from reference TRBV2 and TRBJ2-7): EPEVTQTPSHQVTQMGQEVILRCVPISNHLYFYWYRQILGQKVEFLVSFYNNEISEKSEIFDDQFSVERPDGSNFTLKIRSTKLEDSAMYFCASRLGASGGAYEQYFGPGTRLTVT.

The rearrangement links TRBV19 to TRBJ2-5; tentatively, D is TRBD2 (5 bases). V was cut by 2 bases and J by 8 bases, with 21 bases left in between. Germline V gives CDR1 LNHDA, CDR2 SQIVND (reference sequence). The CDR3 loop spans 16 amino acids. In nucleotides, the CDR3 is TGTGCCAGTAGTATAAGCGACTACCCGTCCACCCGAACCCAGTACTTC. Its protein is CASSISDYPSTRTQYF. The variable domain in full, completed from reference TRBV19 and TRBJ2-5, reads DGGITQSPKYLFRKEGQNVTLSCEQNLNHDAMYWYRQDPGQGLRLIYYSQIVNDFQKGDIAEGYSVSREKKESFPLTVTSAQKNPTAFYLCASSISDYPSTRTQYFGPGTRLLVL.

The chain couples TRBV5-6 to TRBJ1-4; D uncertain. The germline V gene encodes CDR1 SGHDT and CDR2 YYEEEE. Trimming pared 5 bases from V and 5 bases from J, leaving 10 bases between. The CDR3 spans 13 residues. As DNA, the CDR3 is TGTGCCAGCAGTGGCGACACCAATGAAAAACTGTTTTTT. Protein product: CASSGDTNEKLFF.

The chain is built from TRBV6-1 and TRBJ2-4; D might be TRBD2 (6 bases). The CDR3 runs 15 residues. Germline CDR1 and CDR2: MNHNS and SASEGT. V was cut by 7 bases and J by 9 bases, with 22 bases left in between. Here the CDR3 reads CASIKGGGPFPIQYF. The CDR3, as DNA: TGTGCCAGCATAAAGGGAGGTGGTCCTTTCCCCATTCAGTACTTC.

The J gene is TRBJ2-5, the V gene TRBV7-9; 8 nucleotides match TRBD2. The V gene end was trimmed by 5 bases and the J gene end by 2 bases; junction bases not matched to a gene: 10. CDR3 size: 16 residues. CDR1 SEHNR and CDR2 FQNEAQ come from the germline V gene (reference sequence). This CDR3 is CASSPITGGRQETQYF. The CDR3, as DNA: TGTGCCAGCAGCCCGATTACGGGGGGGCGACAAGAGACCCAGTACTTC. Drawing the rest from reference TRBV7-9 and TRBJ2-5, the complete variable domain is DTGVSQNPRHKITKRGQNVTFRCDPISEHNRLYWYRQTLGQGPEFLTYFQNEAQLEKSRLLSDRFSAERPKGSFSTLEIQRTEQGDSAMYLCASSPITGGRQETQYFGPGTRLLVL.

This chain connects TRBV10-3 to TRBJ1-5; tentative D call: TRBD1 (5 bases). The germline CDR1 and CDR2 sequences are ENHRY and SYGVKD. The CDR3 sequence is 16 residues long. Trimming took 0 bases from V and 3 from J, leaving 12 bases between them. The CDR3 protein is CAISESGQGNNQPQHF. The CDR3 region has the DNA TGTGCCATCAGTGAGTCTGGGCAGGGTAACAATCAGCCCCAGCATTTT.